This TCR beta chain emerged from a study of beta chain features in type 1 diabetes. Study-wide results and caveats: There was a moderate but significant shortening of TCRB CDR3s in all four CD4+ subsets of Type 1 diabetes patients. TCRB repertoires of naive, central memory and Treg cells appeared more similar among patients than among healthy donors.

Expressed TCRB transcripts were sequenced because the isolated RNA had all been reverse transcribed beforehand. The repertoire was sequenced with immunoSEQ multiplex PCR; TCRdb's copy has only in-frame clones and lacks some. The sample holds approximately 250,000 clones; approximately 25% are singletons and the top ten take over 0.01%. The CDR3 extends over 12 amino acids. V lost 4 bases and J 3 bases, leaving 7 bases between the germline ends. CDR1 and CDR2 (germline): SQVTM, ANQGSEA. This clone occurred once. Antigen: not known. Isolation of CD4+ naive, central memory, regulatory and stem cell-like memory cells was achieved by sorting via CD45RO/CCR7/CD25/CD127/CD95/CD27.

This receptor was taken from a woman aged 25 to 39 with type 1 diabetes. The sample taken for sequencing was naive CD4+ T cells from blood. V usage is TRBV29-1 and J usage is TRBJ2-1, with D uncertain. The CDR3 loop reads CSVGANYNEQFF. The CDR3, as DNA: TGCAGCGTTGGTGCTAACTACAATGAGCAGTTCTTC.